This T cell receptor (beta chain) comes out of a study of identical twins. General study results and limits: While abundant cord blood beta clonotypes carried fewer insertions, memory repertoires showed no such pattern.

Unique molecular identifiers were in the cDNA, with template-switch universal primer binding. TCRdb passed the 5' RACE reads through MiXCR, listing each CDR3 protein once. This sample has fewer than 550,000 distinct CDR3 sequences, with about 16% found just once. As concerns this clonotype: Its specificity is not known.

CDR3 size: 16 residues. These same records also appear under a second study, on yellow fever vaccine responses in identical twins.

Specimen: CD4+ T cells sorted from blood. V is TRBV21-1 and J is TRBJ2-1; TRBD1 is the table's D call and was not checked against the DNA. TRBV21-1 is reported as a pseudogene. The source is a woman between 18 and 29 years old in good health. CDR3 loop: CARKSLQGGEYNEQFF. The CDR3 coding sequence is TGTGCCAGAAAATCACTTCAGGGTGGAGAGTACAATGAGCAGTTCTTC.